The 4 T cell receptor beta chains given below trace back to one sample, sequenced in a study of OX40 agonist ivuxolimab in advanced cancers. Using immunoSEQ multiplex PCR, the repertoire was profiled, and TCRdb retains in-frame clones only, with some absent. The table has around 35,000 clones, about 81% seen once. The sequencing here drew on CD4+ or CD8+ T cells sorted from blood, taken in a trial of the OX40 agonist ivuxolimab. These receptors were obtained from an adult with an advanced solid tumor such as melanoma, head and neck, liver or kidney cancer.

The chain has TRBV11-2 and TRBJ2-2; D might be TRBD2 (5 bases). Germline lookup yields CDR1 SGHAT and CDR2 FQNNGV. There are 15 residues in the CDR3. The germline V and J ends were trimmed by 6 bases and 4 bases, with 15 bases remaining between them. The DNA for the CDR3 is TGTGCCAGCAGGTCTGTGGGGAGTCGCACCGGGGAGCTGTTTTTT. Amino acid sequence: CASRSVGSRTGELFF.

V usage is TRBV27 and J usage is TRBJ2-1; D remains ambiguous. CDR1 and CDR2 from the germline V gene are MNHEY and SMNVEV (reference sequence). The ends were cut back, 2 bases at V and 9 bases at J, with 14 bases in the middle. The CDR3 contains 14 residues. The CDR3 sequence is CASSLRWGKGEQFF. The CDR3 nucleotides are TGTGCCAGCAGTTTAAGGTGGGGTAAAGGTGAGCAGTTCTTC.

The genes are TRBV6-6 and TRBJ2-5; unclear D gene. Germline V gene sequence: CDR1 MNHNY, CDR2 SVGAGI (reference sequence). This CDR3 region has 13 residues. With 0 bases removed from V and 5 bases from J, the gap between germline ends came to 7 bases. The CDR3 nucleotides read TGTGCCAGCAGTTACTCGATTTACGAGACCCAGTACTTC. Its translation: CASSYSIYETQYF.

The rearrangement uses TRBV28 and TRBJ1-2; tentatively, D is TRBD1 (6 bases). Trimming left V 3 bases short and J 8 bases short, with 22 bases between. This CDR3 has 16 residues. The germline V gene has CDR1 MDHEN and CDR2 SYDVKM. CDR3 residues: CASSFFRAPGARGYTF. CDR3 DNA sequence: TGTGCCAGCAGTTTTTTCCGGGCTCCAGGGGCGCGGGGCTACACCTTC.